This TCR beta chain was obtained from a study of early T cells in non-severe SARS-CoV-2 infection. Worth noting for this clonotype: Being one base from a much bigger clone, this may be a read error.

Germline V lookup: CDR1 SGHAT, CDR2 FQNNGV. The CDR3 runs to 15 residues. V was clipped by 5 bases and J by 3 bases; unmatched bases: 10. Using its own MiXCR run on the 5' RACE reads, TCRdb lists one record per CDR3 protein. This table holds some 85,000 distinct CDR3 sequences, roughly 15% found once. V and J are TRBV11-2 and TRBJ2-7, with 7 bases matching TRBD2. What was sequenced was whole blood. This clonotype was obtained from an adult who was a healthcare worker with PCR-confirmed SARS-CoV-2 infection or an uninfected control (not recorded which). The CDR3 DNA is TGTGCCAGCAGCGCAACGTTTGGGGGGGACTACGAGCAGTACTTC. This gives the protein CASSATFGGDYEQYF.